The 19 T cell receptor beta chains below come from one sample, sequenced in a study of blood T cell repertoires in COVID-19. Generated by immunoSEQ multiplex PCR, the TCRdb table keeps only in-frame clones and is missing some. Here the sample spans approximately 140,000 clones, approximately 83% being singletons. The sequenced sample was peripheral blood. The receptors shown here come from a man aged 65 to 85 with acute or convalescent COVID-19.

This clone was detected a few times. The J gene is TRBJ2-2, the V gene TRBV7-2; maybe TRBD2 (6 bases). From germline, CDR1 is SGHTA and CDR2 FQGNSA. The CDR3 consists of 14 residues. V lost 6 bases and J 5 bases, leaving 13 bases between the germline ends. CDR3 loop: CASRRGGQTGELFF. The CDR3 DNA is TGTGCCAGCAGACGGGGAGGCCAAACCGGGGAGCTGTTTTTT.

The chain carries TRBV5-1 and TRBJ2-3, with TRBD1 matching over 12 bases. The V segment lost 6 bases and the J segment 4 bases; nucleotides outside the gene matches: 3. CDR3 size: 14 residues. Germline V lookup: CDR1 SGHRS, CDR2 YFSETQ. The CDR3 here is CASKGTGGPDTQYF. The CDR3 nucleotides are TGCGCCAGCAAGGGGACAGGGGGCCCAGATACGCAGTATTTT.

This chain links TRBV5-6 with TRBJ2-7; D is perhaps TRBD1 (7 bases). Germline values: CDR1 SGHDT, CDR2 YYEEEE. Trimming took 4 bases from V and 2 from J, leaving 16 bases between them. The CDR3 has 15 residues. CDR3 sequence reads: CASSPAGGRTYEQYF. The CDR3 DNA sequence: TGTGCCAGCAGCCCGGCAGGGGGGCGCACCTACGAGCAGTACTTC.

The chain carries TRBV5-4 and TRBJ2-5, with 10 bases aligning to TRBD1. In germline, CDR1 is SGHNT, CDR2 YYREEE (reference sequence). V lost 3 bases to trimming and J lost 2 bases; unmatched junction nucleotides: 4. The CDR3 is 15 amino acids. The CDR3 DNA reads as TGTGCCAGCAGCTCCACGGACAGGGGGCAAGAGACCCAGTACTTC. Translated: CASSSTDRGQETQYF.

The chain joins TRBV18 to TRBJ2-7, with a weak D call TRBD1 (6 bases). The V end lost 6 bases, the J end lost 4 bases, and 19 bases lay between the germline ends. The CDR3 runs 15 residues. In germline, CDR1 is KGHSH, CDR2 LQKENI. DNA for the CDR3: TGTGCCAGCTCGCCAACAGGGTCCTCCCGATACGAGCAGTACTTC. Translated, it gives CASSPTGSSRYEQYF.

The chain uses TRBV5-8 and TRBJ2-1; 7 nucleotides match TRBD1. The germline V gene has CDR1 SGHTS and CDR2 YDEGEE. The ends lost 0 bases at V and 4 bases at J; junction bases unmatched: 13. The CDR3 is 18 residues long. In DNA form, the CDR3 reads TGTGCCAGCAGCTTGGAGTTTACTACCGGGACAGAGTACAATGAGCAGTTCTTC. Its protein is CASSLEFTTGTEYNEQFF.

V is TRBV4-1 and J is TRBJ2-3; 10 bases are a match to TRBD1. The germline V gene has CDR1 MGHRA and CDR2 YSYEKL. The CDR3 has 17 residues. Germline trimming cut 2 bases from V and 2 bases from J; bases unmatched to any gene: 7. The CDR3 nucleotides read TGCGCCAGCAGCCAATTAGACAGGGGGCTGGTCACAGATACGCAGTATTTT. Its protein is CASSQLDRGLVTDTQYF.

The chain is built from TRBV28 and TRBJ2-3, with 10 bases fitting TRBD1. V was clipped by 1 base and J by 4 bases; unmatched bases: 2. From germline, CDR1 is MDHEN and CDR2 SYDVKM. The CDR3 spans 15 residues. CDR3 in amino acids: CASSLSGTGADTQYF. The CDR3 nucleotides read TGTGCCAGCAGTTTATCTGGGACAGGGGCAGATACGCAGTATTTT. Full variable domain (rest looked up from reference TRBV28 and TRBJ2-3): DVKVTQSSRYLVKRTGEKVFLECVQDMDHENMFWYRQDPGLGLRLIYFSYDVKMKEKGDIPEGYSVSREKKERFSLILESASTNQTSMYLCASSLSGTGADTQYFGPGTRLTVL.

CDR3 loop: CASSLYRLNTEAFF. In DNA form, the CDR3 reads TGTGCCAGCAGCTTGTACAGACTGAACACTGAAGCTTTCTTT. The chain carries TRBV5-8 and TRBJ1-1; D unresolved. CDR3 length: 14 residues. Trimming left V 1 base short and J 0 bases short, with 7 bases between. CDR1 is SGHTS and CDR2 is YDEGEE in the germline V gene.

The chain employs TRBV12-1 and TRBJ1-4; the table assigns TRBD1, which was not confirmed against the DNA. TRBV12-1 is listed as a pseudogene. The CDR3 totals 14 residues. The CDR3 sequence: CASTAGTDNEKLFF. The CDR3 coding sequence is TGTGCCAGCACCGCCGGGACAGATAATGAAAAACTGTTTTTT.

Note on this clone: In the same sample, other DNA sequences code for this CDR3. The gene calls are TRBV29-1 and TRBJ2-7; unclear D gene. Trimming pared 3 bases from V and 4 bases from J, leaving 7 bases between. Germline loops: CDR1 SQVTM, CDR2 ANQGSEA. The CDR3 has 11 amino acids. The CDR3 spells CSVDRGYEQYF. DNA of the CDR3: TGCAGCGTTGATAGAGGATACGAGCAGTACTTC.

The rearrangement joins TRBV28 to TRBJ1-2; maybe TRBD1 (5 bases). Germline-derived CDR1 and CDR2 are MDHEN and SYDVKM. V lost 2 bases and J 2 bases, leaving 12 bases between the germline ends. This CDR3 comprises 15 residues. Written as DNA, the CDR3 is TGTGCCAGCAGTTTAGGGGCCTTACAGAACTATGGCTACACCTTC. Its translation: CASSLGALQNYGYTF.

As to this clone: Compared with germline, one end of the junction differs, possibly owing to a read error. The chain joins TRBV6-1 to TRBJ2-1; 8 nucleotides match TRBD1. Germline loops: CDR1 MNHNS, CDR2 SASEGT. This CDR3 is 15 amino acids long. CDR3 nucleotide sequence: TGTGCCAGCAGTAAAGCCGGGACAGGTTACAATGAGCAGTTCTTC. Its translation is CASSKAGTGYNEQFF.

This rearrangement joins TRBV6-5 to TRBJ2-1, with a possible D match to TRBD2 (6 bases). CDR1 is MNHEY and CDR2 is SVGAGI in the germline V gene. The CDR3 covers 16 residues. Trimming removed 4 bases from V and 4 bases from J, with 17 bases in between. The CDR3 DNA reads TGTGCCAGCAGTTTACCCCGCGGGACTGGGTACAATGAGCAGTTCTTC. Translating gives CASSLPRGTGYNEQFF.

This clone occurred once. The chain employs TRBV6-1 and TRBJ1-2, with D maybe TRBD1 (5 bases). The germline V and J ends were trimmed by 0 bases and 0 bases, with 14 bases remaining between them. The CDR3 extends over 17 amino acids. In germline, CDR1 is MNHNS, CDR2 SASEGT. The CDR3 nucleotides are TGTGCCAGCAGTGAAGCGCAGGGCAGCCTATCTAACTATGGCTACACCTTC. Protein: CASSEAQGSLSNYGYTF.

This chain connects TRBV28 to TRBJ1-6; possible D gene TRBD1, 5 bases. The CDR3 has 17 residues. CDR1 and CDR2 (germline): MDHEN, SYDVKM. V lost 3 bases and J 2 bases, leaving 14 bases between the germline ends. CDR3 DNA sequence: TGTGCCAGCAGTTTCGCACAGGCTGCCGCCTATAATTCACCCCTCCACTTT. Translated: CASSFAQAAAYNSPLHF.

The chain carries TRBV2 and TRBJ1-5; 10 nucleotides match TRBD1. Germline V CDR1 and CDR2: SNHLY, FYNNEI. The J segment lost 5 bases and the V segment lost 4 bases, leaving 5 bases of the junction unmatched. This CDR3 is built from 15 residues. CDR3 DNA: TGTGCCAGCAGTGCGACAGGGGGCGATTATCAGCCCCAGCATTTT. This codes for CASSATGGDYQPQHF. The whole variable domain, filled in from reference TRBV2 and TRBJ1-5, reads EPEVTQTPSHQVTQMGQEVILRCVPISNHLYFYWYRQILGQKVEFLVSFYNNEISEKSEIFDDQFSVERPDGSNFTLKIRSTKLEDSAMYFCASSATGGDYQPQHFGDGTRLSIL.

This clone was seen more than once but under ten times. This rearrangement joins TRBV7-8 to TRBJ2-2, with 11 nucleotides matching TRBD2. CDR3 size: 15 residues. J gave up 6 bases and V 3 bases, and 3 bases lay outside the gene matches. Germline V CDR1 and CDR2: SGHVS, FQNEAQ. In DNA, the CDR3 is TGTGCCAGCAGCTTGACTAGCGGGATATCCGGGGAGCTGTTTTTT. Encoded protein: CASSLTSGISGELFF.

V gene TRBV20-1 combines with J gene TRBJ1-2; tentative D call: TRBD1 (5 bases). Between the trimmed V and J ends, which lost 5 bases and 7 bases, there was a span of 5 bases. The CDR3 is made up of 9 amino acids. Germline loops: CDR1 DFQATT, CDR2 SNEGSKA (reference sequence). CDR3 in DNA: TGCAGTGCTCAGGGTGGCTACACCTTC. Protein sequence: CSAQGGYTF.